The clone carrying this TCR beta chain was seen repeatedly, ten times or more. Germline CDR1 and CDR2: SEHNR and FQNEAQ (reference sequence). The CDR3 extends over 13 amino acids. Deletions cut 1 base from V and 7 bases from J, with 8 bases between. With iRepertoire HTBI primers and Arm-PCR of CDR3 regions, TCR beta libraries were built. TCRdb fed the multiplex PCR reads into MiXCR, producing one record per CDR3 protein. The table lists 400,000 to 500,000 distinct CDR3 sequences, approximately 15% of them singletons. Sample time point: newly diagnosed GD, antithyroid drugs for less than 3 months. Making the TCR library involved RNA that had been extracted from PBMCs. This sample was taken from a study of regulatory T cells in long-lasting Graves disease. These records were also assigned to another study, of T cells in Graves' hyperthyroidism and ophthalmopathy.

The J gene is TRBJ2-4, the V gene TRBV7-9; D is undetermined. The source material was peripheral blood mononuclear cells (PBMCs), sampled at new diagnosis, from a patient treated with antithyroid drugs. The TCR comes from a woman in her 50s with Graves disease. CDR3 protein: CASSLDGQNIQYF. As DNA, the CDR3 is TGTGCCAGCAGCTTAGATGGGCAGAACATTCAGTACTTC.